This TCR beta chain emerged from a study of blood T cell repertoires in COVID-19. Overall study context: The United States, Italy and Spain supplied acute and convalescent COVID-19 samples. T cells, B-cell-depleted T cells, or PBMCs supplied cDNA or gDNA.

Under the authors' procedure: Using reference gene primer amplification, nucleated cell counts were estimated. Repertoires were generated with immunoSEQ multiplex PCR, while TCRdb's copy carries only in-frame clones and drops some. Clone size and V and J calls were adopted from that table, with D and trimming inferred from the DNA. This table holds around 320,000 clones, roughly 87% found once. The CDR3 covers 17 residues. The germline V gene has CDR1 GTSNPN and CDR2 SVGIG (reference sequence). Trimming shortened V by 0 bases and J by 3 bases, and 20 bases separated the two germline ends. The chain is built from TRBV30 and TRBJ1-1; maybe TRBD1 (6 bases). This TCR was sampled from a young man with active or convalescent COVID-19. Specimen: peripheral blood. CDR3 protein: CAWSVYPEDRRYTEAFF. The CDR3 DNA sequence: TGTGCCTGGAGTGTGTATCCTGAGGACAGACGGTACACTGAAGCTTTCTTT. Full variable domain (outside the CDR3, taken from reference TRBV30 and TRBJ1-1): SQTIHQWPATLVQPVGSPLSLECTVEGTSNPNLYWYRQAAGRGLQLLFYSVGIGQISSEVPQNLSASRPQDRQFILSSKKLLLSDSGFYLCAWSVYPEDRRYTEAFFGQGTRLTVV.